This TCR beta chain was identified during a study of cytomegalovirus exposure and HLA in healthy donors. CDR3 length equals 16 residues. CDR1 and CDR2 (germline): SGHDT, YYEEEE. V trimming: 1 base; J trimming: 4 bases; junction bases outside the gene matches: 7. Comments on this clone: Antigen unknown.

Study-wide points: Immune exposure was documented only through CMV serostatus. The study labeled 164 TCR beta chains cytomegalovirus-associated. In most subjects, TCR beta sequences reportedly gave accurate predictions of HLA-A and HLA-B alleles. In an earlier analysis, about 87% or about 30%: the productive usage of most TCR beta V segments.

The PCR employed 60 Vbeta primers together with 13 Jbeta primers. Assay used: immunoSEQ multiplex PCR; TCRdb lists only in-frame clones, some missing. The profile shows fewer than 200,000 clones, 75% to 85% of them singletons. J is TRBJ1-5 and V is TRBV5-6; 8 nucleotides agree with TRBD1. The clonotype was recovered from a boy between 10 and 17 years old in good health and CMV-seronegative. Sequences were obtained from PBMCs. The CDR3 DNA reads TGTGCCAGCAGCTTGTCCCCGACAGGGGTGAATCAGCCCCAGCATTTT. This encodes CASSLSPTGVNQPQHF.